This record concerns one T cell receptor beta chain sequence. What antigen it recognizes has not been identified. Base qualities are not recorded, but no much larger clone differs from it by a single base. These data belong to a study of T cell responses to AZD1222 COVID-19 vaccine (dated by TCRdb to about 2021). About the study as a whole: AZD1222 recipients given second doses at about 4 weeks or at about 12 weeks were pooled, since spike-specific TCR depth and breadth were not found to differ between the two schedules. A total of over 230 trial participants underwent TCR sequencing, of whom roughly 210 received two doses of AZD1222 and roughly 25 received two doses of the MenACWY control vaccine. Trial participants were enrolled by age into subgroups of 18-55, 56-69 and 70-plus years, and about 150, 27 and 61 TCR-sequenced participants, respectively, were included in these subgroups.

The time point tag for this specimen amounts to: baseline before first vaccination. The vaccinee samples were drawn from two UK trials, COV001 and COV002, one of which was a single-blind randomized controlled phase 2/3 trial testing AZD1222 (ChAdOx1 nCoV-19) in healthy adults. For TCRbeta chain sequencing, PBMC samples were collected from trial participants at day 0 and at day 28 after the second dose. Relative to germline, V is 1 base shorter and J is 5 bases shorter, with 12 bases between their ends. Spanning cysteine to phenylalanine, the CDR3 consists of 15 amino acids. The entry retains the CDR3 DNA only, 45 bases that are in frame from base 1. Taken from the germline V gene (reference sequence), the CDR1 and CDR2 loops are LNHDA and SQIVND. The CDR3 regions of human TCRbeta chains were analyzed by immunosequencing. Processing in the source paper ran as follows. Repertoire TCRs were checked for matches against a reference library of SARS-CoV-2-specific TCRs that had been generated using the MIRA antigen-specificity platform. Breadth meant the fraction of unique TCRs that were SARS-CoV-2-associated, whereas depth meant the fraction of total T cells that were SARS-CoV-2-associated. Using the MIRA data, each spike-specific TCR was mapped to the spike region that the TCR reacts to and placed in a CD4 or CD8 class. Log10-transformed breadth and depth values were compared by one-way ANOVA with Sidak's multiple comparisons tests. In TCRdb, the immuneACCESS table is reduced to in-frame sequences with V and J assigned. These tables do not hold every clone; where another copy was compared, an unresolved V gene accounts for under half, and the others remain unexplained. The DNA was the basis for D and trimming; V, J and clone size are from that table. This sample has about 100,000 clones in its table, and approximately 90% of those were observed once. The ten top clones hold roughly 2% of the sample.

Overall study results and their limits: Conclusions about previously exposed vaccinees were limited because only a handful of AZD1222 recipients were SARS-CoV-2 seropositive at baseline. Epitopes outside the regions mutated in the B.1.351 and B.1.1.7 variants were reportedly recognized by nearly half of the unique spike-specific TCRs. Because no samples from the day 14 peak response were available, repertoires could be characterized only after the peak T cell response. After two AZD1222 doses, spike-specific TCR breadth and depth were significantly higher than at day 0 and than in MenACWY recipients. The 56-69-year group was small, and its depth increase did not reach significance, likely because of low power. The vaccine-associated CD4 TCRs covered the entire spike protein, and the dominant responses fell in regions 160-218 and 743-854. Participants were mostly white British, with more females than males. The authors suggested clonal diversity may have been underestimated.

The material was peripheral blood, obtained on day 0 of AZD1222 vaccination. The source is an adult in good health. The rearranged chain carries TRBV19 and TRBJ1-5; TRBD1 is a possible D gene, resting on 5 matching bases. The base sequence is TGTGCCAGTAGTATAGCAAGGACATCCGATCAGCCCCAGCATTTT. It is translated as CASSIARTSDQPQHF.